This paragraph reports one T cell receptor beta chain. The antigen this receptor binds is unknown. No much larger clone is present one base from it, and per-base qualities are unavailable. The CDR3 holds 18 amino acids from the cysteine to the phenylalanine. The sequence is cut down to CDR3 DNA, 54 bases in frame from base 1. The junction shows trimming of 2 bases on V and 4 bases on J, and the gene matches do not reach 10 bases of it. Looking up the germline V gene (reference sequence) yields CDR1 MNHEY and CDR2 SMNVEV. The data derive from a study of cytomegalovirus exposure and HLA in healthy donors (dated by TCRdb to about 2017). Turning to the overall study: A later analysis indicated that the 120 validation repertoires were generated on the platform also employed for the approximately 670 repertoires of the first cohort. The study combined high-throughput TCR immunosequencing, statistical association of individual TCRs with disease status, and machine learning to predict cytomegalovirus infection status. The study aimed to test whether cataloging public T cell receptors could reveal signatures of past pathogen exposure. In addition to the first cohort of hundreds of subjects, a separate validation cohort of under 150 different subjects was used. Study-wide findings and limitations: A later analysis found that TCRs clustered in the first cohort also tended to co-occur in the 120 validation repertoires, with roughly 95% of cluster scores above 0. In vitro tests confirmed that three of the cytomegalovirus-associated TCR beta chains recognize cytomegalovirus antigens. The study listed 170 or so TCR beta chains as associated with cytomegalovirus. In both the original and validation cohorts, the classifier was reported to diagnose cytomegalovirus status with high specificity and sensitivity. A later analysis lacked HLA typing for the validation cohort, so it scored co-occurrence in that cohort across all 110 or so repertoires. Most TCR sequences were seen in very few donors, while some public TCRs were found in many individuals. The authors suggested that the approach could potentially be extended to other disease states and immunological phenotypes.

The receptor library was made with the immunoSEQ multiplex PCR assay. Turning to the authors' computational methods: To diagnose cytomegalovirus status from the catalog of TCR beta chain sequences, a statistical classification framework was built. TCRdb re-hosts the immuneACCESS table, in-frame sequences only. Its copies lack some clones; in the studies checked, an unresolved V gene accounts for under half of them, and the cause for the rest is not known. From that table come the V and J calls and clone size; the DNA was used to work out D and trimming. This sample has hundreds of thousands of clones in its table, and roughly 84% of those were observed once. 12% of the sample lies in the top ten. Donors formed part of the validation cohort, which comprised over a hundred subjects and was distinct from the first cohort of 550 to 850 subjects.

The specimen was PBMCs. The chain links TRBV27 with TRBJ2-5, with TRBD2 matching 13 junction bases. This TCR was sampled from a man aged 18 to 30 in good health and CMV-seropositive. The CDR3 has the sequence CASSLLLAGGPDLETQYF. The nucleotide sequence reads TGTGCCAGCAGTTTACTACTAGCGGGAGGGCCGGATTTAGAGACCCAGTACTTC.